These 17 T cell receptor beta chains share one sample of origin, sequenced in a study of patients and donors after allogeneic stem cell transplantation. TCRdb re-called the RT-PCR reads through MiXCR, storing one row per CDR3 protein. Of about 74,000 distinct CDR3 sequences listed, more than 25% are singletons. The sample was blood, either unsorted or a sorted T cell fraction (not recorded which). The receptors shown here come from a human donor who was either an allogeneic HSCT recipient or a stem cell or donor lymphocyte infusion donor (not recorded which). It is not recorded whose cells these are; they may come from a transplant donor.

The J gene is TRBJ1-5, the V gene TRBV12-5, with 11 bases matching TRBD1. This CDR3 region has 18 residues. The germline V gene encodes CDR1 LGHNT and CDR2 FRNRAP. With 0 bases clipped from V and 0 bases from J, the junction kept 4 bases outside the gene matches. CDR3 bases: TGTGCTAGTGGTTTGGTCCGGACAGGGGGCAATAGCAATCAGCCCCAGCATTTT. Its protein product is CASGLVRTGGNSNQPQHF.

This clonotype was observed a few times. This chain uses TRBV6-2 or TRBV6-3 with TRBJ2-7; D may be TRBD2 (6 bases). Trimming cost V 0 bases and J 5 bases, with 14 bases left between them. The length of the CDR3 is 15 residues. Per germline, CDR1 MNHEY and CDR2 SVGEGT. CDR3 DNA: TGTGCCAGCAGTTACTCGGGGAGGAAAAGGGACGAGCAGTACTTC. Protein sequence: CASSYSGRKRDEQYF.

The chain couples TRBV4-1 to TRBJ2-1; TRBD2 matches 9 bases. Germline-derived CDR1 and CDR2 are MGHRA and YSYEKL. This CDR3 is 17 amino acids long. V dropped 0 bases and J dropped 3; count of bases not matched to a gene: 6. The CDR3 DNA follows: TGCGCCAGCAGCCAAGATCTGGCGGGAGGGAGCTACAATGAGCAGTTCTTC. Translating it yields CASSQDLAGGSYNEQFF.

In this sample, this clonotype turned up a few times. The gene calls are TRBV27 and TRBJ2-4; 10 bases are shared with TRBD2. Per germline, CDR1 MNHEY and CDR2 SMNVEV (reference sequence). V lost 0 bases and J lost 7; bases outside the gene matches: 9. The CDR3 is 17 residues long. CDR3 amino acids: CASSLSGLAGAENIQYF. CDR3 sequence (DNA): TGTGCCAGCAGTTTATCGGGGCTAGCGGGAGCGGAGAACATTCAGTACTTC.

This clonotype was observed many times. The chain is built from TRBV20-1 and TRBJ2-7; TRBD1 aligns across 7 bases. CDR3 length: 14 residues. Germline CDR1 is DFQATT and CDR2 is SNEGSKA (reference sequence). Trimming cost V 5 bases and J 2 bases; bases outside gene matches: 9. The CDR3 nucleotides read TGCAGTGCTCGTCTACAGGGGAACCCCTACGAGCAGTACTTC. Protein sequence: CSARLQGNPYEQYF.

This clonotype has more than one count but fewer than ten. The J gene is TRBJ2-7, the V gene TRBV20-1; D remains ambiguous. The V end lost 0 bases, the J end lost 3 bases, and 9 bases lay between the germline ends. There are 13 residues in the CDR3. Germline V gene lookup returns CDR1 DFQATT and CDR2 SNEGSKA (reference sequence). This chain's CDR3 is CSAREGVGYEQYF. In nucleotides, the CDR3 is TGCAGTGCTAGAGAAGGAGTGGGCTACGAGCAGTACTTC.

This clonotype was counted only a few times. The V gene is TRBV10-3, the J gene TRBJ1-1, with 10 positions matching TRBD1. CDR3 length: 17 residues. Germline CDR1 reads ENHRY; CDR2 reads SYGVKD. V lost 2 bases, J lost 4 bases, and 10 bases stayed unmatched. Here the CDR3 DNA reads TGTGCCATCAGTGAGGCCGGGACAGGGGAAGGGAGCACTGAAGCTTTCTTT. It specifies CAISEAGTGEGSTEAFF.

There are a few counts of this clonotype. The gene calls are TRBV10-3 and TRBJ1-5; no firm D call. The CDR3 contains 13 residues. The germline V and J ends were trimmed by 0 bases and 5 bases, with 5 bases remaining between them. Germline V gives CDR1 ENHRY, CDR2 SYGVKD. This CDR3 is CAISESRDQPQHF. In nucleotides, the CDR3 is TGTGCCATCAGTGAGTCCAGAGATCAGCCCCAGCATTTT.

In this sample, this clonotype turned up a few times. This chain uses TRBV4-1 with TRBJ1-1; 8 bases are shared with TRBD1. The V gene's germline CDR1 is MGHRA and CDR2 YSYEKL. V shed 1 base, J shed 0 bases, and the junction held 7 bases outside the gene matches. The CDR3 length is 17 residues. CDR3 sequence: CASSQAGQGPMNTEAFF. In DNA, the CDR3 is TGCGCCAGCAGCCAAGCCGGACAGGGACCTATGAACACTGAAGCTTTCTTT.

This clonotype turned up a few times. The V gene is TRBV12-3 or TRBV12-4, the J gene TRBJ1-2; a weak D match, TRBD1 (5 bases). Trimming pared 5 bases from V and 2 bases from J, leaving 12 bases between. The CDR3 length is 14 residues. The CDR3 DNA is TGTGCCAGCAGTACCGGGACGGCCAACTATGGCTACACCTTC. Its translation: CASSTGTANYGYTF.

This clonotype has just a few counts. The J gene is TRBJ2-1, the V gene TRBV3-1, with 10 bases matching TRBD2. The ends lost 4 bases at V and 3 bases at J; junction bases unmatched: 6. This CDR3 has 16 residues. Germline-derived CDR1 and CDR2 are LGHDT and YNNKEL (reference sequence). CDR3 in amino acids: CASSPLAGGHYNEQFF. The CDR3 nucleotides are TGTGCCAGCAGCCCGTTAGCGGGGGGCCACTACAATGAGCAGTTCTTC.

This chain connects TRBV12-3 or TRBV12-4 to TRBJ2-7; 7 bases line up with TRBD2. Unmatched junction bases numbered 11, after V lost 5 bases and J lost 4 bases. The CDR3 is made up of 15 amino acids. CDR3 region: CASSPRVSGGYEQYF. The CDR3 bases are TGTGCCAGCAGTCCCCGGGTCTCCGGGGGGTACGAGCAGTACTTC.

The chain links TRBV4-1 to TRBJ1-1; 8 nucleotides align to TRBD1. The CDR3 totals 15 residues. J lost 4 bases, V lost 4 bases, and 8 bases had no gene match. From germline, CDR1 is MGHRA and CDR2 YSYEKL. The CDR3 sequence: CASSPQQGVSTEAFF. CDR3 DNA sequence: TGCGCCAGCAGCCCTCAACAGGGGGTTAGCACTGAAGCTTTCTTT.

The chain combines TRBV3-1 with TRBJ1-3; D is unresolved. The CDR3 runs 16 residues. Trimming took off 0 bases at V and 0 bases at J, with 9 bases between the two ends. Germline V gene data show CDR1 as LGHDT and CDR2 as YNNKEL (reference sequence). The DNA for the CDR3 is TGTGCCAGCAGCCAAGATCGGAGGCTCTCTGGAAACACCATATATTTT. Protein product: CASSQDRRLSGNTIYF.

V and J are TRBV11-3 and TRBJ1-1; maybe TRBD1 (5 bases). CDR1 is SGHNT, CDR2 YENEEA, per germline. The CDR3 consists of 17 residues. V was cut by 4 bases and J by 1 base, with 19 bases left in between. The CDR3 region is CASSSGTVRPANTEAFF. The CDR3 coding sequence is TGTGCCAGCAGCTCCGGGACCGTTCGACCAGCGAACACTGAAGCTTTCTTT.

This clonotype was counted only a few times. The chain joins TRBV29-1 to TRBJ2-7; 9 bases match TRBD2. Unmatched junction bases numbered 1, after V lost 4 bases and J lost 0 bases. The CDR3 covers 13 residues. CDR1 is SQVTM, CDR2 ANQGSEA, per germline. CDR3: CSVGTSVSYEQYF. CDR3 DNA sequence: TGCAGCGTTGGGACTAGCGTCTCCTACGAGCAGTACTTC.

This rearrangement joins TRBV12-3 or TRBV12-4 to TRBJ2-5; D is unresolved. The CDR3 is made up of 15 amino acids. Trimming shortened V by 2 bases and J by 4 bases, and 14 bases separated the two germline ends. The CDR3 DNA reads as TGTGCCAGCAGTTTACCTGAACCCTCCGGAGAGACCCAGTACTTC. It codes for CASSLPEPSGETQYF.